This TCR beta chain was observed in a study of cytomegalovirus exposure and HLA in healthy donors. General study points: Immune exposure data for these donors was limited to CMV serostatus. It has been reported that TCR beta sequences accurately predicted the HLA-A and HLA-B alleles of most subjects. Judged likely to be a sequencing artifact was a cluster of highly shared sequence variants.

PCR amplification relied on 60 Vbeta primers (plus 13 Jbeta primers). The assay was immunoSEQ multiplex PCR, and TCRdb's table has in-frame clones only and misses some. The data hold around 170,000 clones, with about 81% observed a single time. Turning to this clone: Its cognate antigen is unknown.

CDR1 SGDLS and CDR2 YYNGEE come from the germline V gene. Trimming pared 4 bases from V and 2 bases from J, leaving 16 bases between. The CDR3 consists of 15 residues. Sequencing input: PBMCs. The rearrangement joins TRBV9 to TRBJ2-7; maybe TRBD1 (5 bases). This clonotype was obtained from a woman in her late teens or twenties in good health and CMV-seronegative. DNA for the CDR3: TGTGCCAGCAGCATTCGCTCGGACACTACCTACGAGCAGTACTTC. This gives the protein CASSIRSDTTYEQYF.